Here is one T cell receptor (beta chain) with its context. Its target is unknown. The conserved closing phenylalanine or tryptophan is absent in this CDR3, likely reflecting a read error. The repertoire was sequenced with immunoSEQ multiplex PCR; TCRdb's copy has only in-frame clones and lacks some. Here the sample spans about 51,000 clones, roughly 90% being singletons. This entry comes from a study of graft-versus-host responses after intestinal transplantation. As for the study in general: Grafts were multivisceral, liver-intestinal, or isolated intestinal. Whole-study results and caveats: GvH clonotypes were identified within recipient marrow, with a subset emerging first in ileum or blood.

This TCR was sampled from a human donor who was the organ donor for an intestinal transplant. The sequences come from unstimulated CD4+ T cells sorted from spleen or lymph node cells, collected before transplant.

CDR3 protein: CASSSGEGVGYTS. In DNA form, the CDR3 reads TGTGCCAGCAGCTCAGGGGAGGGGGTAGGCTACACCTCC. This chain links TRBV28 with TRBJ1-2; D may be TRBD1 (6 bases). Trimming cost V 6 bases and J 8 bases, with 16 bases left between them. Germline V gives CDR1 MDHEN, CDR2 SYDVKM. The CDR3 extends over 13 amino acids.